Listed below are T cell receptor beta chains from one sample, sequenced in a study of CD8 T cells in ankylosing spondylitis. TCRdb fed the 5' RACE reads into MiXCR, producing one record per CDR3 protein. The table lists approximately 520,000 distinct CDR3 sequences, about 5.4% of them singletons. Sequenced material: blood, either unsorted or a sorted T cell fraction (not recorded which). The receptors here all came from a male donor with ankylosing spondylitis. The CDR3 runs from the conserved cysteine through the conserved F or W. D genes are given only for firm matches. Size is omitted from some rows. Given values are once, few, many or a class for expanded clones.

clone size: many
J gene: TRBJ1-1
D gene: -
V gene: TRBV20-1
CDR3 protein: CSAPWGGGGWNTEAFF
CDR3 DNA: TGCAGTGCTCCCTGGGGCGGGGGAGGTTGGAACACTGAAGCTTTCTTT

clone size: many
J gene: TRBJ2-7
D gene: -
V gene: TRBV6-2/TRBV6-3
CDR3 protein: CASRQDYEQYF
CDR3 DNA: TGTGCCAGCAGGCAGGACTACGAGCAGTACTTC

clone size: once
J gene: TRBJ2-3
D gene: -
V gene: TRBV5-5
CDR3 protein: CASGLGLGMDTQYF
CDR3 DNA: TGTGCCAGCGGCTTGGGGCTCGGGATGGATACGCAGTATTTT

clone size: many
J gene: TRBJ1-1
D gene: -
V gene: TRBV7-2
CDR3 protein: CSHLRFPEAFF
CDR3 DNA: TGTTCGCACTTACGCTTTCCTGAAGCTTTCTTT

clone size: -
J gene: TRBJ2-3
D gene: -
V gene: TRBV28
CDR3 protein: CAGNRRYTDTQYF
CDR3 DNA: TGTGCCGGAAACAGGCGGTACACCGATACGCAGTATTTT

clone size: many
J gene: TRBJ2-3
D gene: -
V gene: TRBV4-3
CDR3 protein: CASSLIWGADSTDTQYF
CDR3 DNA: TGCGCCAGCAGCCTAATTTGGGGGGCGGACTCTACAGATACGCAGTATTTT

clone size: many
J gene: TRBJ1-5
D gene: -
V gene: TRBV7-2
CDR3 protein: CASSPRTSQPQHF
CDR3 DNA: TGTGCCAGCAGCCCTAGGACCAGCCAGCCCCAGCATTTT

clone size: many
J gene: TRBJ2-7
D gene: TRBD1
V gene: TRBV7-2
CDR3 protein: CASSFPKQGSSYEQYF
CDR3 DNA: TGTGCCAGCAGCTTTCCAAAACAGGGGAGCTCCTACGAGCAGTACTTC

clone size: many
J gene: TRBJ2-2
D gene: -
V gene: TRBV6-1
CDR3 protein: CASRSYSDSPNTGELFF
CDR3 DNA: TGTGCCAGCAGAAGTTACTCGGACAGCCCTAACACCGGGGAGCTGTTTTTT

clone size: many
J gene: TRBJ2-3
D gene: TRBD2
V gene: TRBV20-1
CDR3 protein: CSARAGGSADTQYF
CDR3 DNA: TGCAGTGCTAGAGCGGGAGGGTCCGCAGATACGCAGTATTTT

clone size: many
J gene: TRBJ2-2
D gene: -
V gene: TRBV5-1
CDR3 protein: CASSLAIDGELFF
CDR3 DNA: TGCGCCAGCAGCTTGGCAATCGACGGGGAGCTGTTTTTT

clone size: -
J gene: TRBJ2-1
D gene: -
V gene: TRBV20-1
CDR3 protein: CCAMKDSRLSSYNEQFF
CDR3 DNA: TGCTGTGCGATGAAGGACAGCCGTCTTTCCTCCTACAATGAGCAGTTCTTC

clone size: many
J gene: TRBJ2-7
D gene: -
V gene: TRBV12-3/TRBV12-4
CDR3 protein: CASSFTAQGEQYF
CDR3 DNA: TGTGCCAGCAGTTTTACCGCCCAGGGCGAGCAGTACTTC

clone size: many
J gene: TRBJ1-4
D gene: TRBD1
V gene: TRBV5-1
CDR3 protein: CASSWKATPRQGEATNEKLFF
CDR3 DNA: TGCGCCAGCAGCTGGAAAGCCACCCCTCGGCAGGGGGAAGCAACTAATGAAAAACTGTTTTTT

clone size: few
J gene: TRBJ1-5
D gene: -
V gene: TRBV30
CDR3 protein: CAWSFWGNQPQHF
CDR3 DNA: TGTGCCTGGAGTTTTTGGGGCAATCAGCCCCAGCATTTT

clone size: -
J gene: TRBJ2-6
D gene: -
V gene: TRBV5-5
CDR3 protein: CASVRASGANVLTF
CDR3 DNA: TGTGCCAGCGTCAGGGCCTCTGGGGCCAACGTCCTGACTTTC

clone size: many
J gene: TRBJ2-1
D gene: TRBD2
V gene: TRBV7-9
CDR3 protein: CASRSGTSGHYNEQFF
CDR3 DNA: TGTGCCAGCAGATCCGGGACTAGCGGACACTACAATGAGCAGTTCTTC